This TCR beta chain originates from a study of T cells and Merkel cell carcinoma outcomes. The ends were cut back, 6 bases at V and 7 bases at J, with 12 bases in the middle. The CDR3 runs to 13 residues. CDR1 and CDR2 (germline): MNHNS, SASEGT. Libraries were prepared by immunoSEQ multiplex PCR; TCRdb keeps only in-frame clonotypes and omits some of them. Of approximately 10,000 clones listed, 95% are singletons. The chain links TRBV6-1 to TRBJ2-2, with D perhaps given as TRBD1 or TRBD2 (5 bases each). What was sequenced was tumor tissue from Merkel cell carcinoma. This receptor was taken from a human donor with Merkel cell carcinoma. In DNA form, the CDR3 reads TGTGCCAGCAGGGACTGGGGCAGCGGGGAGCTGTTTTTT. Encoded protein: CASRDWGSGELFF.